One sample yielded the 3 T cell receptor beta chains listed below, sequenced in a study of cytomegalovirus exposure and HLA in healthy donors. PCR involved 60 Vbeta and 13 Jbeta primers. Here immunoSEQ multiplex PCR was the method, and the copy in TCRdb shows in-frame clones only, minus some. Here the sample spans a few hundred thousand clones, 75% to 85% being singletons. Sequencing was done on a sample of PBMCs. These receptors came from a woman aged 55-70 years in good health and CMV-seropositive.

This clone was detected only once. This CDR3 reads CASSPTSMNTEAFF. CDR3 bases: TGCGCCAGCAGCCCTACGAGTATGAACACTGAAGCTTTCTTT. V and J are TRBV5-1 and TRBJ1-1; D gene ambiguous. CDR3 length: 14 residues. Trimming shortened V by 4 bases and J by 0 bases, and 10 bases separated the two germline ends. Per germline, CDR1 SGHRS and CDR2 YFSETQ.

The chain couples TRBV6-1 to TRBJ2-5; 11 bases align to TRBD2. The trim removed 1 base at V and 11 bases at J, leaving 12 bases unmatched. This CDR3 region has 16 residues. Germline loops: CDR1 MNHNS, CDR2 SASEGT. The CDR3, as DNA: TGTGCCAGCAGTGAAGGACTAGCGGGAAGGCTCAGAGGGCAGTACTTC. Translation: CASSEGLAGRLRGQYF.

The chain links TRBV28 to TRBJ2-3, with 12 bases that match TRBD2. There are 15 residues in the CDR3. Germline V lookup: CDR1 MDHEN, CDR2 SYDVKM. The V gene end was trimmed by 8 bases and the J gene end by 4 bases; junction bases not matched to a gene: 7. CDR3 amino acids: CASPPSGRVADTQYF. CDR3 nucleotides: TGTGCCAGCCCTCCTAGCGGGAGGGTGGCAGATACGCAGTATTTT. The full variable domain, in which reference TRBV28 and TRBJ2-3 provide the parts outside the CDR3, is DVKVTQSSRYLVKRTGEKVFLECVQDMDHENMFWYRQDPGLGLRLIYFSYDVKMKEKGDIPEGYSVSREKKERFSLILESASTNQTSMYLCASPPSGRVADTQYFGPGTRLTVL.